The 31 T cell receptor beta chains below were found in one sample sequenced in a study of shared clonotypes between healthy human individuals. Profiled with immunoSEQ multiplex PCR; TCRdb holds only in-frame clones, not every one. The sample holds about 360,000 clones; around 79% are singletons and the top ten take over 9.5%. The sample taken for sequencing was memory CD4+ T cells sorted from blood. Documented subset: CD45RA-negative fraction. Receptors originate from a man aged 25-40 years in good health.

This chain joins TRBV6-1 and TRBJ2-7; D is uncertain. Germline CDR1 and CDR2: MNHNS and SASEGT. Deletions cut 1 base from V and 3 bases from J, with 13 bases between. This CDR3 spans 15 amino acids. CDR3 coding DNA: TGTGCCAGCAGTGAAGGGTGGGGTTCCCACTACGAGCAGTACTTC. The encoded protein is CASSEGWGSHYEQYF.

This chain joins TRBV2 and TRBJ1-4; 11 bases align to TRBD1. V dropped 3 bases and J dropped 7; count of bases not matched to a gene: 4. The CDR3 contains 15 residues. CDR1 is SNHLY and CDR2 is FYNNEI in the germline V gene. CDR3 region: CASSDRGQGAEKLFF. In DNA form, the CDR3 reads TGTGCCAGCAGTGATCGCGGACAGGGGGCTGAAAAACTGTTTTTT. Complete variable domain (other parts from reference TRBV2 and TRBJ1-4): EPEVTQTPSHQVTQMGQEVILRCVPISNHLYFYWYRQILGQKVEFLVSFYNNEISEKSEIFDDQFSVERPDGSNFTLKIRSTKLEDSAMYFCASSDRGQGAEKLFFGSGTQLSVL.

This chain uses TRBV6-1 with TRBJ1-4; D is perhaps TRBD1 (6 bases). Trimming pared 6 bases from V and 5 bases from J, leaving 13 bases between. The CDR3 has 14 amino acids. Germline-derived CDR1 and CDR2 are MNHNS and SASEGT. The CDR3 DNA is TGTGCCAGCAGGAGGACAGACAAGAATGAAAAACTGTTTTTT. Translating it yields CASRRTDKNEKLFF.

The chain is built from TRBV19 and TRBJ1-3; D is ambiguous. CDR1 is LNHDA and CDR2 is SQIVND in the germline V gene (reference sequence). The CDR3 has 15 residues. V was shortened by 7 bases and J by 0 bases, with 13 bases between the two germline ends. CDR3 sequence reads: CASTADHYSGNTIYF. CDR3 DNA sequence: TGTGCCAGTACCGCGGACCATTACTCTGGAAACACCATATATTTT.

The chain is built from TRBV25-1 and TRBJ2-2; 11 bases align to TRBD1. Germline V lookup: CDR1 MGHDK, CDR2 SYGVNS. This CDR3 is 15 amino acids long. With 1 base clipped from V and 5 bases from J, the junction kept 0 bases outside the gene matches. CDR3 DNA: TGTGCCAGCAGTGAATGGGACAGGGGGACCGGGGAGCTGTTTTTT. Amino acid sequence: CASSEWDRGTGELFF.

This clone showed up just a few times. This rearrangement joins TRBV28 to TRBJ1-5; D is perhaps TRBD1 (5 bases). This CDR3 is 13 amino acids long. Germline lookup yields CDR1 MDHEN and CDR2 SYDVKM. V shed 9 bases and J shed 4 bases, with 13 bases lying between them. The CDR3 sequence is CASGRGINQPQHF. The CDR3 DNA follows: TGTGCCAGTGGACGGGGGATAAATCAGCCCCAGCATTTT.

V is TRBV7-2 and J is TRBJ1-6; 7 positions match TRBD1. This CDR3 comprises 15 residues. V shed 5 bases and J 7 bases; nucleotides not matched to a gene: 8. Per the germline V gene, CDR1 is SGHTA and CDR2 is FQGNSA. This CDR3 is CASSPTGPWNSPLHF. The CDR3 DNA reads as TGTGCCAGCAGCCCGACAGGGCCCTGGAATTCACCCCTCCACTTT.

This clone has more than one count but fewer than ten. The rearrangement joins TRBV5-4 to TRBJ2-6; D unclear. In germline, CDR1 is SGHNT, CDR2 YYREEE (reference sequence). V shed 5 bases and J shed 0 bases, with 12 bases lying between them. This CDR3 has 16 amino acids. CDR3: CASSYISRSGANVLTF. In DNA form, the CDR3 reads TGTGCCAGCAGTTATATATCACGCTCTGGGGCCAACGTCCTGACTTTC.

The rearrangement joins TRBV5-4 to TRBJ2-2; no reliable D call. The germline gives CDR1 SGHNT, CDR2 YYREEE (reference sequence). V lost 3 bases and J 2 bases, leaving 14 bases between the germline ends. The CDR3 loop spans 16 amino acids. CDR3 coding DNA: TGTGCCAGCAGCTCAACTCGACTCAGAAACACCGGGGAGCTGTTTTTT. Protein sequence: CASSSTRLRNTGELFF.

This chain joins TRBV7-2 and TRBJ1-2; D uncertain. Germline CDR1 is SGHTA and CDR2 is FQGNSA. Trimming cost V 2 bases and J 4 bases, with 11 bases left between them. CDR3 length equals 14 residues. The CDR3: CASSLTMASYGYTF. The CDR3 DNA sequence: TGTGCCAGCAGCTTAACTATGGCCTCCTATGGCTACACCTTC.

This clone has a handful of counts. CDR3 sequence reads: CAISETWWTGTGNEQFF. CDR3 bases: TGTGCCATCAGTGAAACCTGGTGGACCGGGACAGGCAATGAGCAGTTCTTC. This sequence joins TRBV10-3 and TRBJ2-1; 8 bases are a match to TRBD1. This CDR3 has 17 amino acids. V shed 3 bases and J 6 bases; nucleotides not matched to a gene: 13. Looked up from germline, CDR1 is ENHRY and CDR2 is SYGVKD.

The gene calls are TRBV19 and TRBJ1-5; D unresolved. Per the germline V gene, CDR1 is LNHDA and CDR2 is SQIVND (reference sequence). The CDR3 is made up of 17 amino acids. V was trimmed by 2 bases and J by 2 bases, leaving 16 bases between them. CDR3 bases: TGTGCCAGTAGTATATTAGACCACTCCTTTGGCAATCAGCCCCAGCATTTT. Translating it yields CASSILDHSFGNQPQHF. Full variable domain (rest looked up from reference TRBV19 and TRBJ1-5): DGGITQSPKYLFRKEGQNVTLSCEQNLNHDAMYWYRQDPGQGLRLIYYSQIVNDFQKGDIAEGYSVSREKKESFPLTVTSAQKNPTAFYLCASSILDHSFGNQPQHFGDGTRLSIL.

The CDR3 region is CASSPVAGRLNIQYF. The CDR3 DNA follows: TGCGCCAGCAGTCCCGTCGCGGGAAGGTTAAACATTCAGTACTTC. The rearrangement links TRBV4-3 to TRBJ2-4, with D perhaps matching TRBD2 (6 bases). V was trimmed by 6 bases and J by 6 bases, leaving 18 bases between them. This CDR3 contains 15 residues. CDR1 and CDR2 (germline): LGHNA, YSLEER.

The chain combines TRBV2 with TRBJ2-1, with no clear D. Trimming took 3 bases from V and 7 from J, leaving 7 bases between them. Germline CDR1 reads SNHLY; CDR2 reads FYNNEI. The CDR3 runs 12 residues. The CDR3 is CASSELRNEQFF. CDR3 nucleotides: TGTGCCAGCAGTGAGTTAAGAAATGAGCAGTTCTTC.

Ten or more counts support this clone. The V call is TRBV6-6, the J call TRBJ2-7; 11 bases fit TRBD1. Germline V gene data show CDR1 as MNHNY and CDR2 as SVGAGI (reference sequence). CDR3 size: 15 residues. V was pared by 2 bases and J by 6 bases, with 6 bases of the junction left unmatched. The CDR3, as DNA: TGTGCCAGCAGTTACACAGGACAGGGGGCCGGCGAGCAGTACTTC. It codes for CASSYTGQGAGEQYF.

The rearrangement uses TRBV7-9 and TRBJ2-1; TRBD1 matches 8 bases. The V segment lost 5 bases and the J segment 6 bases; nucleotides outside the gene matches: 6. The V gene's germline CDR1 is SEHNR and CDR2 FQNEAQ (reference sequence). This CDR3 is built from 14 residues. The CDR3 loop reads CASSRDRTSNEQFF. The CDR3 DNA sequence: TGTGCCAGCAGCCGGGACAGGACCTCCAATGAGCAGTTCTTC. Combining the CDR3 with reference TRBV7-9 and TRBJ2-1 gives the whole variable domain DTGVSQNPRHKITKRGQNVTFRCDPISEHNRLYWYRQTLGQGPEFLTYFQNEAQLEKSRLLSDRFSAERPKGSFSTLEIQRTEQGDSAMYLCASSRDRTSNEQFFGPGTRLTVL.

The chain uses TRBV4-2 and TRBJ1-2; D is perhaps TRBD1 (6 bases). Germline CDR1 reads LGHNA; CDR2 reads YNFKEQ. The CDR3 has 16 residues. Trimming took 1 base from V and 7 from J, leaving 19 bases between them. CDR3 nucleotide sequence: TGTGCCAGCAGCCAAGTAGTCCGACGGGGGGCGAGTGGCTACACCTTC. Its protein is CASSQVVRRGASGYTF.

This chain connects TRBV5-5 to TRBJ2-1, with a possible D match to TRBD2 (6 bases). Trimming left V 1 base short and J 10 bases short, with 18 bases between. There are 15 residues in the CDR3. Germline lookup yields CDR1 SGHKS and CDR2 YYEKEE (reference sequence). The CDR3 bases are TGTGCCAGCAGCTTGAGGTTGGGAGGCGGCGGCGAGCAGTTCTTC. Encoded protein: CASSLRLGGGGEQFF.

The chain has TRBV5-6 and TRBJ1-5, with D tentatively TRBD1 (5 bases). The V end lost 1 base, the J end lost 1 base, and 9 bases lay between the germline ends. Germline loops: CDR1 SGHDT, CDR2 YYEEEE. This CDR3 spans 15 amino acids. CDR3 DNA sequence: TGTGCCAGCAGCTTGTCAGGGCCAAGCAATCAGCCCCAGCATTTT. Residues: CASSLSGPSNQPQHF.

The chain joins TRBV5-1 to TRBJ1-1; D is unresolved. Germline V gene data show CDR1 as SGHRS and CDR2 as YFSETQ. V was trimmed by 4 bases and J by 3 bases, leaving 13 bases between them. The CDR3 is 14 amino acids. The CDR3 DNA reads as TGCGCCAGCAGCGTAGGGTATTCGGACACTGAAGCTTTCTTT. Encoded protein: CASSVGYSDTEAFF.

The rearrangement uses TRBV13 and TRBJ1-1, with a possible D match to TRBD1 (5 bases). V lost 5 bases and J 4 bases, leaving 17 bases between the germline ends. There are 15 residues in the CDR3. From germline, CDR1 is PRHDT and CDR2 FYEKMQ (reference sequence). The CDR3: CASSRRGGDRTEAFF. Here the CDR3 DNA reads TGTGCCAGCAGCCGCCGGGGGGGTGATCGCACTGAAGCTTTCTTT.

This chain joins TRBV7-9 and TRBJ2-4, with 7 bases that match TRBD2. J was trimmed by 7 bases and V by 1 base; bases with no gene match: 7. Germline V gives CDR1 SEHNR, CDR2 FQNEAQ (reference sequence). The CDR3 totals 15 residues. CDR3 sequence (DNA): TGTGCCAGCAGCTTAGTTCGGCTAGCGGTCAACATTCAGTACTTC. Its protein is CASSLVRLAVNIQYF.

This clone was seen only once. This chain joins TRBV13 and TRBJ1-1, with D unclear. The length of the CDR3 is 14 residues. The germline V gene has CDR1 PRHDT and CDR2 FYEKMQ (reference sequence). Trimming stripped 5 bases from V and 1 base from J, with 11 bases between. In DNA form, the CDR3 reads TGTGCCAGCAGCCACTCGGGAGCGAACACTGAAGCTTTCTTT. Translated: CASSHSGANTEAFF.

The chain joins TRBV6-1 to TRBJ1-5; D is possibly TRBD1 (6 bases). V shed 7 bases and J shed 3 bases, with 16 bases lying between them. CDR1 MNHNS and CDR2 SASEGT come from the germline V gene. CDR3 length: 15 amino acids. The CDR3, as DNA: TGTGCCAGCACCTTCGCCGGGACAAACAATCAGCCCCAGCATTTT. Protein sequence: CASTFAGTNNQPQHF.

In its sample, this clone was seen many times. Additional DNA sequences in this sample encode the identical CDR3. The rearrangement joins TRBV2 to TRBJ2-1, with 12 bases matching TRBD1. Per germline, CDR1 SNHLY and CDR2 FYNNEI. The V gene end was trimmed by 9 bases and the J gene end by 5 bases; junction bases not matched to a gene: 8. This CDR3 comprises 15 residues. The DNA of the CDR3 is TGTGCCAGTCGGCCGGGACAGGGGGCCAACAATGAGCAGTTCTTC. It translates to CASRPGQGANNEQFF.

This sequence joins TRBV7-2 and TRBJ2-2, with a weak D call TRBD2 (5 bases). V dropped 0 bases and J dropped 4 bases, with 12 bases sitting between them. Germline CDR1 is SGHTA and CDR2 is FQGNSA. The CDR3 extends over 16 amino acids. The CDR3 coding sequence is TGTGCCAGCAGCTTAGCGGGTGGAGGTTTCACCGGGGAGCTGTTTTTT. Protein: CASSLAGGGFTGELFF.

At least ten counts were recorded for this clone. The chain couples TRBV6-1 to TRBJ2-7; 9 positions agree with TRBD1. The V gene's germline CDR1 is MNHNS and CDR2 SASEGT. The CDR3 length is 14 residues. J was trimmed by 4 bases and V by 6 bases; bases with no gene match: 7. The CDR3 DNA sequence: TGTGCCAGCAGGCCAGGGACAGGGTGGTACGAGCAGTACTTC. This sequence encodes CASRPGTGWYEQYF.

The genes are TRBV19 and TRBJ2-1; D gene uncertain. The CDR3 has 17 amino acids. Germline CDR1 reads LNHDA; CDR2 reads SQIVND (reference sequence). V was trimmed by 8 bases and J by 0 bases, leaving 20 bases between them. Here the CDR3 DNA reads TGTGCCAGTGATGGTGGCGGAAACCCACTCTCCTACAATGAGCAGTTCTTC. Translated, it gives CASDGGGNPLSYNEQFF.

A remark on this clone: A much larger clone lies one base from this, so it may be a read error. The same CDR3 arises from other DNA sequences in this sample as well. This rearrangement joins TRBV11-3 to TRBJ2-7, with D tentatively TRBD2 (6 bases). In germline, CDR1 is SGHNT, CDR2 YENEEA. This CDR3 has 13 amino acids. The CDR3 DNA reads TGTGCTAGCAGCTTATTTTGGGGGGACGAGCAGTACTTC. This gives the protein CASSLFWGDEQYF.

This clone was detected a few times. The chain combines TRBV7-2 with TRBJ2-7; tentatively, D is TRBD2 (5 bases). Trimming took off 2 bases at V and 1 base at J, with 9 bases between the two ends. CDR3 size: 14 residues. Germline lookup yields CDR1 SGHTA and CDR2 FQGNSA. Written as DNA, the CDR3 is TGTGCCAGCAGCTTACAAGGCGGGTCCTACGAGCAGTACTTC. Translation: CASSLQGGSYEQYF.

J is TRBJ2-1 and V is TRBV18; 12 nucleotides match TRBD2. Trimming cost V 4 bases and J 2 bases; bases outside gene matches: 3. This CDR3 spans 16 amino acids. Germline-derived CDR1 and CDR2 are KGHSH and LQKENI. In DNA form, the CDR3 reads TGTGCCAGCTCACAGCCTAGCGGGGGGGCCTACAATGAGCAGTTCTTC. Translation gives CASSQPSGGAYNEQFF.